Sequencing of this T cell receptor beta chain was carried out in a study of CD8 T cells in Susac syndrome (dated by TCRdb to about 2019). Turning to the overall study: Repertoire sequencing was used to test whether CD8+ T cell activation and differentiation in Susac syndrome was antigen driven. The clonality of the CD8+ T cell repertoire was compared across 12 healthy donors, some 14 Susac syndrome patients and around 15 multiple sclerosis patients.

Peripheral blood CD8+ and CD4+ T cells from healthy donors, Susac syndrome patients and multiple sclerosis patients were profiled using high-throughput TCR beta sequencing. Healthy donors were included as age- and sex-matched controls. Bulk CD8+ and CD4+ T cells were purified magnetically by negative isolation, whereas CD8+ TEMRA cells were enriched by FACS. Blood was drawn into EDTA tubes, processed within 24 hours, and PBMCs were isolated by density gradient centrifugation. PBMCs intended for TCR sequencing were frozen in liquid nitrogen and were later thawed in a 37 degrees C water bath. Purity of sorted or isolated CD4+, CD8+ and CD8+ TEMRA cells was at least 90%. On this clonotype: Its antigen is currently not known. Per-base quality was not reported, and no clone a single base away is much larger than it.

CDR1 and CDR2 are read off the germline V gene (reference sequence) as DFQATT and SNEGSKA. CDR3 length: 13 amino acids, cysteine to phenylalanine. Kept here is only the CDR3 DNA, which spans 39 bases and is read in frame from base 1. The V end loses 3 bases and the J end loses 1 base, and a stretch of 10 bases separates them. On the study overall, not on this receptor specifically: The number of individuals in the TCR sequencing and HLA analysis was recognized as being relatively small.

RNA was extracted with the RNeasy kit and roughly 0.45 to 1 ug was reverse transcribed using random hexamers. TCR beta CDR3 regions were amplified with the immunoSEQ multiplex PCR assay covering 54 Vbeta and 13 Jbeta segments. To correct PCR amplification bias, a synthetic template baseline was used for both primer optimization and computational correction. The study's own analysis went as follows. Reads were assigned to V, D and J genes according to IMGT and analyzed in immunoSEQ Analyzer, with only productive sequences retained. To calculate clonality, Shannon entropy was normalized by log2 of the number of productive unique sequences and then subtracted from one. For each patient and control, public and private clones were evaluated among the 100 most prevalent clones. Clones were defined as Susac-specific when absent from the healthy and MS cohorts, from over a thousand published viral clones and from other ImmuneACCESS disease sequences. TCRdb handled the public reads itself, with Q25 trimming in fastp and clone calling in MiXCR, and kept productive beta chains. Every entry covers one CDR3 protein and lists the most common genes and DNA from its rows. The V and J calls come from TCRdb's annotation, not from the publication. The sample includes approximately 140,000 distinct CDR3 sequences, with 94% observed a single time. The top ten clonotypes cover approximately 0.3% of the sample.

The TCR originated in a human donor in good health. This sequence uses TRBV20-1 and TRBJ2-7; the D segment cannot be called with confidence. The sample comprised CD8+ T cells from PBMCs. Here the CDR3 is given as CSARPIESYEQYF. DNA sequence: TGCAGTGCTAGGCCAATAGAGTCCTACGAGCAGTACTTC.